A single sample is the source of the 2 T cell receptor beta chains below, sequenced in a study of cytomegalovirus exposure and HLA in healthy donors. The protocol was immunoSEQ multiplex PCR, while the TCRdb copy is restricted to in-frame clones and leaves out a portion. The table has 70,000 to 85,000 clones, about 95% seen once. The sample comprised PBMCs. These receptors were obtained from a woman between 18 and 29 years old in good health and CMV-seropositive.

CDR3 in DNA: TGTGCCAGCAGTTTAGCGGCAGGAAACACCATATATTTT. Protein product: CASSLAAGNTIYF. The chain couples TRBV27 to TRBJ1-3; D remains ambiguous. CDR1 is MNHEY and CDR2 is SMNVEV in the germline V gene (reference sequence). CDR3 length equals 13 residues. The V end was cut by 2 bases, the J end by 4 bases, with 6 bases between.

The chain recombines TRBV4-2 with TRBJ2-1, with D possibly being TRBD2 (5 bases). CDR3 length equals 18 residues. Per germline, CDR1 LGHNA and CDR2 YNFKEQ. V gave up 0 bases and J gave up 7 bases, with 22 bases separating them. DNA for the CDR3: TGTGCCAGCAGCCAAGATCCCCCTCGAACTAGTGTGATTAATGAGCAGTTCTTC. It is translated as CASSQDPPRTSVINEQFF.